A selection of T cell receptor beta chains follows, all from one sample in a study of Ad26.COV2.S vaccination and SARS-CoV-2 variants. The table came from immunoSEQ multiplex PCR; TCRdb's copy has only in-frame clones and leaves some out. The data show about 320,000 clones, 85% to 90% seen once. The sequencing used peripheral blood, collected in a trial of Ad26.COV2.S vaccine versus placebo. All receptors come from a person aged 18-60 years who received the Ad26.COV2.S COVID-19 vaccine or a placebo. Both conserved end residues are part of each CDR3. Each record gives: clone size, D gene, J gene, V gene, CDR3 protein, CDR3 DNA. D genes are given only for firm matches. Size is stated for part of the rows, as once, few or many counts, or as a class when the clone is expanded.

-,TRBD1,TRBJ1-4,TRBV28,CASSFLQGTTNEKLFF,TGTGCCAGCAGTTTCCTACAGGGGACAACTAATGAAAAACTGTTTTTT
-,-,TRBJ1-4,TRBV5-1,CASRATSTNEKLFF,TGCGCCAGCAGAGCCACATCAACTAATGAAAAACTGTTTTTT
-,-,TRBJ2-5,TRBV7-9,CASSSIQDSSQETQYF,TGTGCCAGCAGCTCCATACAGGACAGTTCCCAAGAGACCCAGTACTTC
-,-,TRBJ2-5,TRBV29-1,CSVNLSSDPTGIGETQYF,TGCAGCGTGAACTTGTCCTCAGACCCGACAGGTATCGGGGAGACCCAGTACTTC
-,-,TRBJ2-3,TRBV18,CASSPPSRTDTQYF,TGTGCCAGCTCACCACCGAGCCGCACAGATACGCAGTATTTT
-,-,TRBJ2-3,TRBV28,CASSFTDTQYF,TGTGCCAGCAGTTTTACAGATACGCAGTATTTT
-,-,TRBJ2-2,TRBV9,CASSPRDLMTNTGELFF,TGTGCCAGCAGCCCACGGGACCTCATGACGAACACCGGGGAGCTGTTTTTT
once,-,TRBJ2-7,TRBV27,CASSLILGTYEQYF,TGTGCCAGCAGTTTAATTCTGGGGACCTACGAGCAGTACTTC
-,-,TRBJ1-5,TRBV5-6,CASSLGWGQAQHF,TGTGCCAGCAGCTTGGGCTGGGGTCAGGCCCAGCATTTT
-,TRBD2,TRBJ2-1,TRBV11-2,CASSLSRGQGLALHNEQFF,TGTGCCAGCAGCTTATCTCGGGGGCAGGGACTAGCGTTACACAATGAGCAGTTCTTC
-,TRBD1,TRBJ2-7,TRBV7-2,CASSPRQGPNYEQYF,TGTGCCAGCAGCCCACGACAGGGACCAAACTACGAGCAGTACTTC
-,-,TRBJ1-2,TRBV19,CASNLGRENYGYTF,TGTGCCAGTAACCTAGGTAGGGAGAACTATGGCTACACCTTC
-,-,TRBJ2-1,TRBV6-6,CASSLDNYDYNEQFF,TGTGCCAGCAGCCTAGACAACTACGACTACAATGAGCAGTTCTTC
-,-,TRBJ2-2,TRBV4-3,CASSHLGEAGELFF,TGCGCCAGCAGCCATTTAGGGGAAGCCGGGGAGCTGTTTTTT
-,-,TRBJ2-5,TRBV27,CASSTQTQETQYF,TGTGCCAGCAGTACACAAACACAAGAGACCCAGTACTTC
-,TRBD1,TRBJ1-6,TRBV13,CASSVRGLASPLHF,TGTGCCAGCAGCGTCAGGGGGCTTGCTTCACCCCTCCACTTT
-,TRBD2,TRBJ2-3,TRBV5-4,CASSLDSRGGTDTQYF,TGTGCCAGCAGCTTGGACTCACGGGGGGGCACAGATACGCAGTATTTT
-,TRBD1,TRBJ1-2,TRBV28,CASSLSDRDYGYTF,TGTGCCAGCAGTTTATCGGACAGGGACTATGGCTACACCTTC
-,-,TRBJ1-1,TRBV5-1,CASGSTGIEAFF,TGCGCCAGCGGATCTACAGGGATAGAAGCTTTCTTT
-,-,TRBJ2-3,TRBV30,CAWSFRHPDTQYF,TGTGCCTGGAGTTTCCGACACCCAGATACGCAGTATTTT
-,-,TRBJ1-6,TRBV4-3,CASSHLRGAPLHF,TGCGCCAGCAGCCATCTAAGGGGTGCACCCCTCCACTTT
-,TRBD1,TRBJ1-2,TRBV5-6,CASSLAAGQEPGYTF,TGTGCCAGCAGCTTGGCTGCGGGACAGGAACCTGGCTACACCTTC
few,-,TRBJ1-6,TRBV4-3,CASSQDSIAPLHF,TGCGCCAGCAGCCAAGATTCGATTGCACCCCTCCACTTT
-,TRBD2,TRBJ2-3,TRBV10-3,CATDELGLASDTQYF,TGTGCCACCGACGAACTGGGACTAGCCTCAGATACGCAGTATTTT
-,-,TRBJ1-2,TRBV28,CASTLGVDYGYTF,TGTGCCAGCACCTTAGGCGTAGACTATGGCTACACCTTC